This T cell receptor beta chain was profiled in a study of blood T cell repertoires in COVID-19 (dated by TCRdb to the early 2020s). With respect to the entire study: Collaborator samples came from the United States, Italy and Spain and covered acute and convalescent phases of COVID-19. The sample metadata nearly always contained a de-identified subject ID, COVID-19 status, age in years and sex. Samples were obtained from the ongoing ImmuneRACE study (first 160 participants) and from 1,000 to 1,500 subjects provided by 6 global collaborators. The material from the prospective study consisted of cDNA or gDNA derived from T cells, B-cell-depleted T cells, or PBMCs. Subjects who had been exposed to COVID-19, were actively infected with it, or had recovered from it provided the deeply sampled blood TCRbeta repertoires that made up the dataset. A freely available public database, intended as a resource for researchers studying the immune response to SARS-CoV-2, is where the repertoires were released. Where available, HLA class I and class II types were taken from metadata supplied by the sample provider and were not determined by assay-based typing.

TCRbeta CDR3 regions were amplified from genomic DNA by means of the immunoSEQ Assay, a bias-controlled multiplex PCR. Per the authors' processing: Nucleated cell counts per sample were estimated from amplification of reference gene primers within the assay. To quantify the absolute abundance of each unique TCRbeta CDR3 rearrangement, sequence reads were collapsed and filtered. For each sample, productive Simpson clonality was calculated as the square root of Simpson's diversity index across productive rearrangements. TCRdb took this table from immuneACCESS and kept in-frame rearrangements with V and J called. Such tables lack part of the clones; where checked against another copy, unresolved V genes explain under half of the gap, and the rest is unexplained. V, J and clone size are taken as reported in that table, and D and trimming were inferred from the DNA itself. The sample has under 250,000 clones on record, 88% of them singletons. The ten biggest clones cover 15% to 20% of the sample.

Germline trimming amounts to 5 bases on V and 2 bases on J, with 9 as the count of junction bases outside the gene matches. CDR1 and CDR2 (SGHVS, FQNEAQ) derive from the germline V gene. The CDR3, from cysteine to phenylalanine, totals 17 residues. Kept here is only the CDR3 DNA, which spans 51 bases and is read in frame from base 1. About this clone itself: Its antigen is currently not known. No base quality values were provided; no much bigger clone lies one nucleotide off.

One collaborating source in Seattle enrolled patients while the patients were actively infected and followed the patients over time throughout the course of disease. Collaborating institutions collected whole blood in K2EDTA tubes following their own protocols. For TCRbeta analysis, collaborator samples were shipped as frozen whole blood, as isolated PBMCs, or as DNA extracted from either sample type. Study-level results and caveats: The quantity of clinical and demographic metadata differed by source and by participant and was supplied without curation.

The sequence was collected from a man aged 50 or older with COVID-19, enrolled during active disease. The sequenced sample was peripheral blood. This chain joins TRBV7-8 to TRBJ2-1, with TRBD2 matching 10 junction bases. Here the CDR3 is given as CASSPPPTSGTYNEQFF. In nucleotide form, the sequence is TGTGCCAGCAGCCCTCCTCCTACTAGCGGGACCTACAATGAGCAGTTCTTC. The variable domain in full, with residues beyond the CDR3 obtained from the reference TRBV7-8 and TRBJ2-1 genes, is GAGVSQSPRYKVAKRGQDVALRCDPISGHVSLFWYQQALGQGPEFLTYFQNEAQLDKSGLPSDRFFAERPEGSVSTLKIQRTQQEDSAVYLCASSPPPTSGTYNEQFFGPGTRLTVL.